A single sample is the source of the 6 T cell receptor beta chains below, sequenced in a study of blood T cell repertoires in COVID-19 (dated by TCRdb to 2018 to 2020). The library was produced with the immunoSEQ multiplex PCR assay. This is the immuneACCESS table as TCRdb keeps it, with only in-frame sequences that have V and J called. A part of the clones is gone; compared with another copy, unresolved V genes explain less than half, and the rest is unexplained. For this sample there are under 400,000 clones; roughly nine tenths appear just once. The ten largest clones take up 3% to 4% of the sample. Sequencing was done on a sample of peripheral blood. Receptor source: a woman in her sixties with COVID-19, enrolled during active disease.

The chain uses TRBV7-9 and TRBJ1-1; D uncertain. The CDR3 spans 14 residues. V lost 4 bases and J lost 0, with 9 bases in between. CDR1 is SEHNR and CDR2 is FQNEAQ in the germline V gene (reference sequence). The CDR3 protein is CASSSEAVNTEAFF. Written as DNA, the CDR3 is TGTGCCAGCAGCTCGGAGGCCGTGAACACTGAAGCTTTCTTT.

Here the CDR3 DNA reads TGTGCCAGCAAGTCGGCAGGGATGGGGAATGAAAAACTGTTTTTT. Protein sequence: CASKSAGMGNEKLFF. This chain uses TRBV2 with TRBJ1-4, with TRBD1 as a possible D gene (5 bases). V was pared by 7 bases and J by 5 bases, with 17 bases between. CDR3 size: 15 residues. Germline CDR1 is SNHLY and CDR2 is FYNNEI.

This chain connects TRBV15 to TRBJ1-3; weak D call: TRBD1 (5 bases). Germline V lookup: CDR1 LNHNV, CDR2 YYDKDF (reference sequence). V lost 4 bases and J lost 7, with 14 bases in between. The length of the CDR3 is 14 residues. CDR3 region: CATSIDQGINTIYF. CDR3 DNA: TGTGCCACCAGCATTGACCAGGGAATCAACACCATATATTTT.

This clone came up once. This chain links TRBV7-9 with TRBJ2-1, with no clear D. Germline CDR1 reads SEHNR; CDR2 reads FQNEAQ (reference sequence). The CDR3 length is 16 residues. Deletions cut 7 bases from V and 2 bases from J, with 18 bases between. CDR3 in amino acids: CASNHPGPQAYNEQFF. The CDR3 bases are TGTGCCAGCAACCATCCGGGTCCCCAAGCCTACAATGAGCAGTTCTTC.

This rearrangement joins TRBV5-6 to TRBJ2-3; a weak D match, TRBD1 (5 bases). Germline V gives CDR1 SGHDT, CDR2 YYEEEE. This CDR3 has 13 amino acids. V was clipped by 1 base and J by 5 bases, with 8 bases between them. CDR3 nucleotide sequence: TGTGCCAGCAGCTTGCTCAGGGAAGATACGCAGTATTTT. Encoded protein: CASSLLREDTQYF.

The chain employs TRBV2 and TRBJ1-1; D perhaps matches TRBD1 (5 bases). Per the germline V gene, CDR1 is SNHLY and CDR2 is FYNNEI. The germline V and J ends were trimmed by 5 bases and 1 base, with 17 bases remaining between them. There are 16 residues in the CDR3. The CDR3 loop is CASSPFRTRGNTEAFF. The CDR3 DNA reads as TGTGCCAGCAGTCCTTTCAGGACACGAGGGAACACTGAAGCTTTCTTT.